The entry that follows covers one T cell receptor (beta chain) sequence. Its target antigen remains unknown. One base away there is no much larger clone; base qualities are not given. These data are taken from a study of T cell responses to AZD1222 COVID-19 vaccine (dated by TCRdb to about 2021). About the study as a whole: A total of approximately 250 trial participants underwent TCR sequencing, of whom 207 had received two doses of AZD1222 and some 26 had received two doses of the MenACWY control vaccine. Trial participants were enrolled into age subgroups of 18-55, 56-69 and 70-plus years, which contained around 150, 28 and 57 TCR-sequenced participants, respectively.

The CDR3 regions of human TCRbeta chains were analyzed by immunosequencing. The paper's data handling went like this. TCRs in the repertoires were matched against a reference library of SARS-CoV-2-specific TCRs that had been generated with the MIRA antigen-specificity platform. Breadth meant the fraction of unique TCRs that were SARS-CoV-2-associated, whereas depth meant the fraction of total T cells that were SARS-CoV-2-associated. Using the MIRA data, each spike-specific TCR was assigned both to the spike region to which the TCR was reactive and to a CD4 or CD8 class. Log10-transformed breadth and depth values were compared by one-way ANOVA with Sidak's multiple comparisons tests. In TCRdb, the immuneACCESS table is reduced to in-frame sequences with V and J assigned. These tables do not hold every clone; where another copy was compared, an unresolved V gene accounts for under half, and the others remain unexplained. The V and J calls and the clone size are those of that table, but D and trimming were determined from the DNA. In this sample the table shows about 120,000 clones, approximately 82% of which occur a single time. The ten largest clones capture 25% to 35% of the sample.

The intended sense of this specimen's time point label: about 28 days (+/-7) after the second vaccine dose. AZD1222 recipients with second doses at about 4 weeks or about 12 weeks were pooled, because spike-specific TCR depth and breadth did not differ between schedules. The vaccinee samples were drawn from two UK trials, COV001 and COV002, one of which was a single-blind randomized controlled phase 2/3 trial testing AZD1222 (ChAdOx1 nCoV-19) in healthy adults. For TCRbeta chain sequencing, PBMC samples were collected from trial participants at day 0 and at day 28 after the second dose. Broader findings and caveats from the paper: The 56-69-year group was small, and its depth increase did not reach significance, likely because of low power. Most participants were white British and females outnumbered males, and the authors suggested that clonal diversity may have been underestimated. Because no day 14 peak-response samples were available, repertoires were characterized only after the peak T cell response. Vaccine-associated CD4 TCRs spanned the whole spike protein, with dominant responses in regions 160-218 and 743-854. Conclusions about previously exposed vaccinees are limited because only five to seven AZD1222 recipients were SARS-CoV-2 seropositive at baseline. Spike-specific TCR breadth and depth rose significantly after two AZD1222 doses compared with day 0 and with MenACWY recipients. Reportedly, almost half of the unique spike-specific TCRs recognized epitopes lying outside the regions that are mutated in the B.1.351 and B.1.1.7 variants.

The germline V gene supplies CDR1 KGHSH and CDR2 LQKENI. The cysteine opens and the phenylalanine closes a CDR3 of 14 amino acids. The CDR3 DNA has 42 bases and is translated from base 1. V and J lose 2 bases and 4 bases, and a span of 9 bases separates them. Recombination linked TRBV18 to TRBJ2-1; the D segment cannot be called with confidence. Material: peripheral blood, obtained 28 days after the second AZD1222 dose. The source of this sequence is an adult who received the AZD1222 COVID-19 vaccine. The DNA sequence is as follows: TGTGCCAGCTCACCAGGTTCCCCTTACAATGAGCAGTTCTTC. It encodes CASSPGSPYNEQFF.